Following are 30 T cell receptor beta chains from one sample sequenced in a study of blood T cell repertoires in COVID-19. Assay used: immunoSEQ multiplex PCR; TCRdb lists only in-frame clones, some missing. The sample shows about 120,000 clones, around three quarters of them seen only once. Material for sequencing was peripheral blood. The receptor source for this set is a man in his forties with active or convalescent COVID-19.

The chain links TRBV5-1 to TRBJ2-5; tentatively, D is TRBD2 (5 bases). From germline, CDR1 is SGHRS and CDR2 YFSETQ. The germline V and J ends were trimmed by 5 bases and 5 bases, with 16 bases remaining between them. The CDR3 has 14 amino acids. The CDR3 DNA is TGCGCCAGCAGTTCTCTTCCCGGAGGCGAGACCCAGTACTTC. It specifies CASSSLPGGETQYF.

V gene TRBV5-4 combines with J gene TRBJ1-1; D remains unclear. Germline V CDR1 and CDR2: SGHNT, YYREEE (reference sequence). The CDR3 is 14 amino acids. Trimming stripped 2 bases from V and 4 bases from J, with 12 bases between. The CDR3 DNA reads as TGTGCCAGCAGCTTAGAGGGTAGATTCACTGAAGCTTTCTTT. Its protein is CASSLEGRFTEAFF.

In its sample, this clone was seen a few times. V usage is TRBV19 and J usage is TRBJ1-1; 9 bases match TRBD1. Unmatched junction bases numbered 7, after V lost 8 bases and J lost 3 bases. From germline, CDR1 is LNHDA and CDR2 SQIVND (reference sequence). The CDR3 runs 14 residues. The CDR3 loop reads CASLPTGGDTEAFF. In DNA, the CDR3 is TGTGCCAGTTTACCCACAGGGGGCGACACTGAAGCTTTCTTT.

This rearrangement joins TRBV19 to TRBJ2-1; D might be TRBD1 (6 bases). Germline CDR1 LNHDA, CDR2 SQIVND (reference sequence). Trimming stripped 4 bases from V and 4 bases from J, with 14 bases between. The CDR3 is made up of 15 amino acids. The CDR3: CASSKTQQGYNEQFF. The CDR3 DNA reads TGTGCCAGTAGTAAAACCCAACAGGGTTACAATGAGCAGTTCTTC.

This clone was detected a few times. The chain carries TRBV5-1 and TRBJ2-7, with 10 bases lining up with TRBD2. Trimming cost V 0 bases and J 1 base; bases outside gene matches: 7. The CDR3 sequence is 17 residues long. Germline CDR1 reads SGHRS; CDR2 reads YFSETQ. This chain's CDR3 is CASSLGQNSGRSYEQYF. DNA for the CDR3: TGCGCCAGCAGCTTGGGCCAAAATAGCGGGAGGTCCTACGAGCAGTACTTC.

The genes are TRBV18 and TRBJ1-1; a possible D gene is TRBD1 (6 bases). CDR3 size: 15 residues. Trimming pared 3 bases from V and 3 bases from J, leaving 14 bases between. Germline CDR1 reads KGHSH; CDR2 reads LQKENI. CDR3 region: CASSPPMGGHTEAFF. The CDR3, as DNA: TGTGCCAGCTCACCCCCAATGGGGGGGCACACTGAAGCTTTCTTT.

The chain couples TRBV6-5 to TRBJ1-6; D possibly corresponds to TRBD1 (6 bases). V lost 5 bases to trimming and J lost 10 bases, with 18 bases between them. The CDR3 totals 15 residues. The germline CDR1 and CDR2 sequences are MNHEY and SVGAGI. CDR3 in amino acids: CASSRTGNLGSPLHF. The CDR3 region has the DNA TGTGCCAGCAGTAGAACAGGGAATTTAGGGTCACCCCTCCACTTT.

The chain has TRBV2 and TRBJ1-1; D possibly corresponds to TRBD1 (5 bases). The V end lost 7 bases, the J end lost 1 base, and 13 bases lay between the germline ends. This CDR3 region has 14 residues. Per the germline V gene, CDR1 is SNHLY and CDR2 is FYNNEI. CDR3 residues: CASIRGAENTEAFF. The CDR3 nucleotides are TGTGCCAGCATAAGGGGTGCTGAGAACACTGAAGCTTTCTTT.

This chain links TRBV14 with TRBJ2-3; 11 bases map to TRBD1. Germline loops: CDR1 SGHDN, CDR2 FVKESK. This CDR3 is 21 amino acids long. Trimming removed 2 bases from V and 0 bases from J; junction bases left unmatched: 16. The chain's CDR3 is CASSQKWIGTGGRPSTDTQYF. The CDR3 coding sequence is TGTGCCAGCAGCCAAAAGTGGATCGGGACAGGGGGTCGACCCAGCACAGATACGCAGTATTTT.

J is TRBJ1-4 and V is TRBV7-7; TRBD1 matches 9 bases. The CDR3 runs 16 residues. CDR1 is SSHAT and CDR2 is FNYEAQ in the germline V gene (reference sequence). V lost 5 bases, J lost 8 bases, and 12 bases stayed unmatched. The CDR3 reads CASSPGRGQGVEKLFF. Here the CDR3 DNA reads TGTGCCAGCAGCCCCGGCCGGGGACAGGGAGTGGAAAAACTGTTTTTT.

The chain uses TRBV19 and TRBJ1-1; 9 bases line up with TRBD1. Germline V gene sequence: CDR1 LNHDA, CDR2 SQIVND (reference sequence). The CDR3 spans 16 residues. With V trimmed by 3 bases and J by 5 bases, 10 bases remained unmatched. This chain's CDR3 is CASSIGQGLGGTEAFF. CDR3 DNA: TGTGCCAGTAGTATTGGACAGGGGTTAGGTGGAACTGAAGCTTTCTTT.

This clone was seen a single time. CDR3 nucleotide sequence: TGTGCCAGCAGCCTGGACAGGGAGTATAATACGCAGTATTTT. Translating it yields CASSLDREYNTQYF. The chain has TRBV5-4 and TRBJ2-3; 8 nucleotides agree with TRBD1. CDR1 is SGHNT, CDR2 YYREEE, per germline (reference sequence). The CDR3 is made up of 14 amino acids. Trimming removed 4 bases from V and 7 bases from J; junction bases left unmatched: 8.

The V gene is TRBV27, the J gene TRBJ1-2; TRBD1 agrees at 12 bases. The CDR3 loop spans 14 amino acids. V was pared by 7 bases and J by 7 bases, with 7 bases of the junction left unmatched. CDR1 and CDR2 from the germline V gene are MNHEY and SMNVEV (reference sequence). The CDR3 region has the DNA TGTGCCAGCATGGGACAGGGGGCGCCGGGTGGCTACACCTTC. It is translated as CASMGQGAPGGYTF.

This sequence joins TRBV11-3 and TRBJ1-3, with 8 bases that match TRBD1. The CDR3 length is 16 residues. Germline CDR1 and CDR2: SGHNT and YENEEA. V gave up 5 bases and J gave up 0 bases; unmatched junction bases: 6. The CDR3: CASSARQGSSGNTIYF. The CDR3 DNA reads TGTGCCAGCAGCGCAAGACAGGGGAGCTCTGGAAACACCATATATTTT. The complete variable domain, with remaining parts taken from reference TRBV11-3 and TRBJ1-3, reads EAGVVQSPRYKIIEKKQPVAFWCNPISGHNTLYWYLQNLGQGPELLIRYENEEAVDDSQLPKDRFSAERLKGVDSTLKIQPAELGDSAVYLCASSARQGSSGNTIYFGEGSWLTVV.

The chain recombines TRBV18 with TRBJ2-7; D is undetermined. Germline V gives CDR1 KGHSH, CDR2 LQKENI. The V end was cut by 6 bases, the J end by 5 bases, with 17 bases between. The CDR3 totals 14 residues. The CDR3, as DNA: TGTGCCAGCTCGGGCGCAGATAAAGCCCACGAGCAGTACTTC. Its translation: CASSGADKAHEQYF.

The chain uses TRBV5-6 and TRBJ1-1, with no clear D. The CDR3 is 12 amino acids. CDR1 is SGHDT, CDR2 YYEEEE, per germline. V lost 4 bases to trimming and J lost 9 bases, with 13 bases between them. The CDR3 DNA reads as TGTGCCAGCAGCGCCCTTCAGGTAAAAGCTTTCTTT. Encoded protein: CASSALQVKAFF.

The V gene is TRBV3-1 (or the pseudogene TRBV3-2), the J gene TRBJ1-3; 9 nucleotides line up with TRBD1. Germline CDR1 and CDR2: LGHDT and YNNKEL (reference sequence). This CDR3 has 18 residues. Trimming removed 0 bases from V and 0 bases from J; junction bases left unmatched: 6. The CDR3 nucleotides are TGTGCCAGCAGCCAAGACACAGGGGGCCCGAGCTCTGGAAACACCATATATTTT. This codes for CASSQDTGGPSSGNTIYF.

The chain uses TRBV25-1 and TRBJ2-5; a weak D match, TRBD2 (7 bases). V was clipped by 4 bases and J by 1 base, with 13 bases between them. The CDR3 totals 15 residues. The germline CDR1 and CDR2 sequences are MGHDK and SYGVNS. The CDR3 region has the DNA TGTGCCAGCAGTGCTAGGGGGGGTACCCAAGAGACCCAGTACTTC. Protein sequence: CASSARGGTQETQYF.

This chain joins TRBV2 and TRBJ1-3; the D gene is possibly TRBD1 (5 bases). This CDR3 is 13 amino acids long. V lost 10 bases and J 4 bases, leaving 14 bases between the germline ends. Germline assignment: CDR1 SNHLY and CDR2 FYNNEI. In DNA form, the CDR3 reads TGTGCCACCTCACAAGGGGTCGGAAACACCATATATTTT. This translates into CATSQGVGNTIYF.

The gene calls are TRBV29-1 and TRBJ1-1, with 7 bases fitting TRBD1. Germline V gene sequence: CDR1 SQVTM, CDR2 ANQGSEA. V lost 6 bases and J lost 6; bases outside the gene matches: 7. The CDR3 contains 12 residues. CDR3 protein: CSVGQSVAEAFF. CDR3 nucleotides: TGCAGCGTGGGACAGTCTGTCGCTGAAGCTTTCTTT.

This clone was counted ten times or more. V usage is TRBV5-1 and J usage is TRBJ2-7, with 9 bases that match TRBD1. V lost 2 bases to trimming and J lost 5 bases; unmatched junction nucleotides: 5. There are 14 residues in the CDR3. Per the germline V gene, CDR1 is SGHRS and CDR2 is YFSETQ. CDR3 DNA: TGCGCCAGCAGCTTAGGGGACAGGGCCAACGAGCAGTACTTC. It specifies CASSLGDRANEQYF. Looking up the rest from reference TRBV5-1 and TRBJ2-7 gives the full variable domain: KAGVTQTPRYLIKTRGQQVTLSCSPISGHRSVSWYQQTPGQGLQFLFEYFSETQRNKGNFPGRFSGRQFSNSRSEMNVSTLELGDSALYLCASSLGDRANEQYFGPGTRLTVT.

In its sample, this clone was seen once. The rearrangement links TRBV4-1 to TRBJ1-2; the match to TRBD1 covers 11 bases. CDR3 length equals 15 residues. V lost 4 bases and J lost 8; bases outside the gene matches: 9. The germline V gene has CDR1 MGHRA and CDR2 YSYEKL. The CDR3 sequence is CASSPAGQGVKGYTF. CDR3 nucleotide sequence: TGCGCCAGCAGCCCCGCGGGACAGGGGGTTAAGGGCTACACCTTC.

The chain uses TRBV7-8 and TRBJ2-6; D not resolved. The CDR3 extends over 15 amino acids. V was clipped by 3 bases and J by 0 bases, with 6 bases between them. Germline V gives CDR1 SGHVS, CDR2 FQNEAQ. The CDR3 sequence is CASSLEFSGANVLTF. CDR3 DNA sequence: TGTGCCAGCAGCTTGGAGTTCTCTGGGGCCAACGTCCTGACTTTC.

The rearrangement links TRBV5-6 to TRBJ1-1; D is perhaps TRBD1 (5 bases). This CDR3 is built from 12 residues. From germline, CDR1 is SGHDT and CDR2 YYEEEE. Deletions cut 4 bases from V and 3 bases from J, with 7 bases between. The CDR3 nucleotides read TGTGCCAGCAGCCTGACAGACACTGAAGCTTTCTTT. Its protein is CASSLTDTEAFF.

CDR3 bases: TGCGCCAGCAGCTTGGAAGATTTTGAGGATTCACCCCTCCACTTT. Encoded protein: CASSLEDFEDSPLHF. The chain couples TRBV5-1 to TRBJ1-6; unclear D gene. The CDR3 runs 15 residues. Trimming took off 0 bases at V and 8 bases at J, with 12 bases between the two ends. The germline V gene encodes CDR1 SGHRS and CDR2 YFSETQ.

V gene TRBV11-2 combines with J gene TRBJ2-3; tentative D call: TRBD2 (6 bases). The germline V and J ends were trimmed by 0 bases and 0 bases, with 13 bases remaining between them. Germline V CDR1 and CDR2: SGHAT, FQNNGV. CDR3 length equals 17 residues. CDR3 sequence: CASSLEAGWASTDTQYF. CDR3 sequence (DNA): TGTGCCAGCAGCTTAGAGGCGGGATGGGCTAGCACAGATACGCAGTATTTT.

The V gene is TRBV30, the J gene TRBJ2-1; D ambiguous. The CDR3 extends over 14 amino acids. V lost 4 bases to trimming and J lost 0 bases, with 10 bases between them. Germline V lookup: CDR1 GTSNPN, CDR2 SVGIG (reference sequence). In nucleotides, the CDR3 is TGTGCCTGGAATAGTCGGAGCTCCTACAATGAGCAGTTCTTC. Its protein is CAWNSRSSYNEQFF.

CDR3 coding DNA: TGTGCCAGCAGCCATCCGGGGTTTAATGAGCAGTTCTTC. Amino acid sequence: CASSHPGFNEQFF. The V gene is TRBV3-1 (or the pseudogene TRBV3-2), the J gene TRBJ2-1, with D possibly being TRBD2 (5 bases). Germline assignment: CDR1 LGHDT and CDR2 YNNKEL (reference sequence). V lost 3 bases to trimming and J lost 7 bases, with 10 bases between them. This CDR3 region has 13 residues.

This clone was picked up a small number of times. This chain joins TRBV2 and TRBJ1-3, with TRBD1 as a possible D gene (6 bases). The CDR3 sequence is 15 residues long. The V end lost 6 bases, the J end lost 2 bases, and 14 bases lay between the germline ends. The germline V gene encodes CDR1 SNHLY and CDR2 FYNNEI. This chain's CDR3 is CASSGTGRAGNTIYF. The CDR3 DNA reads as TGTGCCAGCAGCGGTACAGGGAGGGCTGGAAACACCATATATTTT.

The rearrangement links TRBV12-3 or TRBV12-4 to TRBJ1-1, with a tentative D call TRBD1 (5 bases). The CDR3 is made up of 12 amino acids. V was pared by 6 bases and J by 11 bases, with 16 bases between. The CDR3 DNA reads TGTGCCAGCAGCCTCAGCCGGGGGACCGCTTTCTTT. Residues: CASSLSRGTAFF.